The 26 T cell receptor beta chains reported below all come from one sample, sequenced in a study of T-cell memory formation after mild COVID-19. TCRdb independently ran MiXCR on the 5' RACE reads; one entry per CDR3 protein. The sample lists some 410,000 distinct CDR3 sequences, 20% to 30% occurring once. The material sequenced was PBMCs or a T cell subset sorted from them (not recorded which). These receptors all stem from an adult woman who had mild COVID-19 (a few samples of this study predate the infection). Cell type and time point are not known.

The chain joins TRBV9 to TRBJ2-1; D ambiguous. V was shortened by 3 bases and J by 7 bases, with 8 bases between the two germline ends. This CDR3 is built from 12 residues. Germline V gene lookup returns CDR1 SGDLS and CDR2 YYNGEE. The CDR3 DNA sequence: TGTGCCAGCAGCGGTTCCTGGAATGAGCAGTTCTTC. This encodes CASSGSWNEQFF.

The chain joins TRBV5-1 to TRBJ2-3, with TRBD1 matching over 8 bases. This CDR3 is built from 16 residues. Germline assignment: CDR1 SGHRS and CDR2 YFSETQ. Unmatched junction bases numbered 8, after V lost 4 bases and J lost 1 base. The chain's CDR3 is CASSPLTGEGTDTQYF. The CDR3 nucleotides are TGCGCCAGCAGCCCCCTGACAGGGGAGGGCACAGATACGCAGTATTTT.

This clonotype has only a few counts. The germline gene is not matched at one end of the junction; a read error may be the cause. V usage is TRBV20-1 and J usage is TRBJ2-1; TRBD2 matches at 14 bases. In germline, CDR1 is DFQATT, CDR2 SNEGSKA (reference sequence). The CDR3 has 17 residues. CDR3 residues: CSPRGVSGTSGRNEQFF. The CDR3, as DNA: TGCAGTCCTAGAGGGGTCTCCGGGACTAGCGGGAGAAATGAGCAGTTCTTC.

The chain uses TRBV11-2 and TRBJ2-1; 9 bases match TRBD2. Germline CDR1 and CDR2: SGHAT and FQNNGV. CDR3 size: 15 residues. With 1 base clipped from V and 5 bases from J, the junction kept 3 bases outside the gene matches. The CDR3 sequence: CASSLALAGHNEQFF. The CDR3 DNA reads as TGTGCCAGCAGCTTAGCCCTAGCGGGGCACAATGAGCAGTTCTTC.

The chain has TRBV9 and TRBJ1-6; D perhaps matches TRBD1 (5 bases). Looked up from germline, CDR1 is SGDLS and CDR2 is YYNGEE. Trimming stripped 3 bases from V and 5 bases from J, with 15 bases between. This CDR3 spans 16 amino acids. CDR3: CASSGRGTENNSPLHF. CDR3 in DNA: TGTGCCAGCAGCGGACGGGGGACGGAGAATAATTCACCCCTCCACTTT.

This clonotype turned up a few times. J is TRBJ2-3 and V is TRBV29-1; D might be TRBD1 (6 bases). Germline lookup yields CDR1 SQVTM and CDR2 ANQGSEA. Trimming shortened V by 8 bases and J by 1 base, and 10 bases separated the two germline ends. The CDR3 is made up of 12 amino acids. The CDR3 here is CSSDRRTDTQYF. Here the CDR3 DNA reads TGCAGCTCGGACAGACGCACAGATACGCAGTATTTT.

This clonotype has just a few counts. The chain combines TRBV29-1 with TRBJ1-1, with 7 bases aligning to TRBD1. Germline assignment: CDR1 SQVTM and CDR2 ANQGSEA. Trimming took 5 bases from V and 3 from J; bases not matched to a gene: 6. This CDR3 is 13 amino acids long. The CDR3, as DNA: TGCAGCGTTTACAGGACAGGATACACTGAAGCTTTCTTT. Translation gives CSVYRTGYTEAFF. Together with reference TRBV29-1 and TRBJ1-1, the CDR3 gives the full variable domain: SAVISQKPSRDICQRGTSLTIQCQVDSQVTMMFWYRQQPGQSLTLIATANQGSEATYESGFVIDKFPISRPNLTFSTLTVSNMSPEDSSIYLCSVYRTGYTEAFFGQGTRLTVV.

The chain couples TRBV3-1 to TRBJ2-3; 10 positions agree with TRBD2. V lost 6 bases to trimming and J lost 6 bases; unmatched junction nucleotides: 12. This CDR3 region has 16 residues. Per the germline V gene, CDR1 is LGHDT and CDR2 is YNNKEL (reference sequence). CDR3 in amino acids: CASRFRTSGGLDTQYF. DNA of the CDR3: TGTGCCAGCAGGTTCAGGACTAGCGGAGGACTTGATACGCAGTATTTT.

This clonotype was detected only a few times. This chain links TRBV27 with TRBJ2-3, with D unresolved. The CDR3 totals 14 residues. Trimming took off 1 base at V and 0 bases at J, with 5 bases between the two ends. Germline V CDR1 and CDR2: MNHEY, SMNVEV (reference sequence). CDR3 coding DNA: TGTGCCAGCAGTTTATGGGCCAGCACAGATACGCAGTATTTT. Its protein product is CASSLWASTDTQYF.

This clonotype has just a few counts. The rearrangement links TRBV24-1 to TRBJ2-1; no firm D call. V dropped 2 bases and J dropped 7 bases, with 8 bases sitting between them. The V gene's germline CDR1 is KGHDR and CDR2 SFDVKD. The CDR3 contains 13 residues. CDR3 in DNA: TGTGCCACCAGTGATTCCGACTTTAATGAGCAGTTCTTC. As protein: CATSDSDFNEQFF.

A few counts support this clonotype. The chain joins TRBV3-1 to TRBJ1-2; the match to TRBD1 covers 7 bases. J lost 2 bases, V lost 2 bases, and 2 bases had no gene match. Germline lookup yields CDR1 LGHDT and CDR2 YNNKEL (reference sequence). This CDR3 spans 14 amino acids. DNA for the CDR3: TGTGCCAGCAGCCAACAGGGGGAAAACTATGGCTACACCTTC. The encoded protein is CASSQQGENYGYTF. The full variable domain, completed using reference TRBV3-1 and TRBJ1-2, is DTAVSQTPKYLVTQMGNDKSIKCEQNLGHDTMYWYKQDSKKFLKIMFSYNNKELIINETVPNRFSPKSPDKAHLNLHINSLELGDSAVYFCASSQQGENYGYTFGSGTRLTVV.

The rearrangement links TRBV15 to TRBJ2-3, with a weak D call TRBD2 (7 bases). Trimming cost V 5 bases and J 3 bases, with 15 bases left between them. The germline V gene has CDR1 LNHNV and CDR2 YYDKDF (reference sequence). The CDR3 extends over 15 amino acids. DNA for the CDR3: TGTGCCACCAGCGGGAGGGGCGGGACAACAGATACGCAGTATTTT. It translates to CATSGRGGTTDTQYF.

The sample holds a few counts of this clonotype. Written as DNA, the CDR3 is TGCAGTGCTAGGGACACGGGGGGTGCGAACACTGAAGCTTTCTTT. Amino acid sequence: CSARDTGGANTEAFF. The chain links TRBV20-1 to TRBJ1-1; possible D gene TRBD1, 5 bases. Trimming left V 3 bases short and J 1 base short, with 15 bases between. Germline CDR1 is DFQATT and CDR2 is SNEGSKA (reference sequence). This CDR3 has 15 amino acids.

For the CDR3, the DNA is TGCGCCAGCAGCTTTCAGGGGGCTCAAGGCCATGGCTACACCTTC. Its translation: CASSFQGAQGHGYTF. The chain is built from TRBV5-1 and TRBJ1-2, with 8 nucleotides matching TRBD1. Trimming at V came to 2 bases and at J to 6 bases, leaving 9 bases not matched to a gene. The CDR3 consists of 15 residues. CDR1 is SGHRS, CDR2 YFSETQ, per germline.

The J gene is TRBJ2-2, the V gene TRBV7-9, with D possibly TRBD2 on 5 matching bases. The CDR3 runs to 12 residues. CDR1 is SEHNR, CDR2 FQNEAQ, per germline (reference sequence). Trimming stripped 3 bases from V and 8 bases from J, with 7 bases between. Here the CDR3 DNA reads TGTGCCAGCAGCTTTGGACTGGGGGAGCTGTTTTTT. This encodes CASSFGLGELFF.

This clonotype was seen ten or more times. The CDR3 reads CASSLGPGSYNEQFF. As DNA, the CDR3 is TGTGCCAGCAGCTTAGGTCCCGGCTCCTACAATGAGCAGTTCTTC. The chain carries TRBV7-3 and TRBJ2-1; D unclear. V shed 2 bases and J shed 0 bases, with 8 bases lying between them. Germline CDR1 SGHTA, CDR2 FQGTGA. This CDR3 has 15 residues.

As DNA, the CDR3 is TGTGCCAGCAGCTACCGGGACAGGGGGGTATACGAGCAGTACTTC. Encoded protein: CASSYRDRGVYEQYF. This chain uses TRBV6-1 with TRBJ2-7; 11 positions agree with TRBD1. The CDR3 is 15 residues long. The trim removed 6 bases at V and 4 bases at J, leaving 8 bases unmatched. The V gene's germline CDR1 is MNHNS and CDR2 SASEGT.

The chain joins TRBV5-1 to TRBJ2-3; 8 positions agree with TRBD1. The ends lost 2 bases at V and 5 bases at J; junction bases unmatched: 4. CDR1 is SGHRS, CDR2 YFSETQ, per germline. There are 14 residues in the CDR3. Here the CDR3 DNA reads TGCGCCAGCAGCTTCCAGGGGGCTGGAGATACGCAGTATTTT. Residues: CASSFQGAGDTQYF.

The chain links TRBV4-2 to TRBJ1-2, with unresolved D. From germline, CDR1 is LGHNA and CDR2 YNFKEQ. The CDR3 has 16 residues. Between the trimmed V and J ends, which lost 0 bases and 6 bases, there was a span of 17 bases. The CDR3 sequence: CASSQEVEAYFDGYTF. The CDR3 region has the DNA TGTGCCAGCAGCCAAGAGGTCGAGGCCTACTTCGATGGCTACACCTTC.

CDR3 DNA: TGTGCCAGCTCTCCCTACACTAGCGGGAGCCGGACCGGGGAGCTGTTTTTT. It is translated as CASSPYTSGSRTGELFF. The chain joins TRBV18 to TRBJ2-2, with 11 bases identical to TRBD2. Germline CDR1 KGHSH, CDR2 LQKENI. The CDR3 consists of 17 residues. Germline trimming cut 6 bases from V and 5 bases from J; bases unmatched to any gene: 11.

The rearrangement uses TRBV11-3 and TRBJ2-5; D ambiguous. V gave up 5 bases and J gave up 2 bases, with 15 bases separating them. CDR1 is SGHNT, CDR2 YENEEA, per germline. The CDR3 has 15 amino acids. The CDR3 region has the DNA TGTGCCAGCAGCGGAGTCGGTCTGTTTCAAGAGACCCAGTACTTC. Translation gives CASSGVGLFQETQYF.

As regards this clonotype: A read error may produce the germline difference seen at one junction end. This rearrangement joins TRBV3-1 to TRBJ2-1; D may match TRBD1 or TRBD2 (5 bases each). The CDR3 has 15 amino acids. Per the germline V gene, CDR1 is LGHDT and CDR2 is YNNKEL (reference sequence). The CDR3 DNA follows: TGTGCCAGCAACCAACGGGGAAAGGGGTACAATGAGCAGTTCTTC. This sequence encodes CASNQRGKGYNEQFF.

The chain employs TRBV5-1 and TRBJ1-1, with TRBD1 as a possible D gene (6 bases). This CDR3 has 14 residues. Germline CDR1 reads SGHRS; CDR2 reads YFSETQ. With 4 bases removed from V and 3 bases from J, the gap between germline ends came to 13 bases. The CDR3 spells CASSGVGGHTEAFF. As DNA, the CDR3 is TGCGCCAGCAGCGGCGTGGGGGGGCACACTGAAGCTTTCTTT. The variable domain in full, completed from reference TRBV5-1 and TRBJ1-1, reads KAGVTQTPRYLIKTRGQQVTLSCSPISGHRSVSWYQQTPGQGLQFLFEYFSETQRNKGNFPGRFSGRQFSNSRSEMNVSTLELGDSALYLCASSGVGGHTEAFFGQGTRLTVV.

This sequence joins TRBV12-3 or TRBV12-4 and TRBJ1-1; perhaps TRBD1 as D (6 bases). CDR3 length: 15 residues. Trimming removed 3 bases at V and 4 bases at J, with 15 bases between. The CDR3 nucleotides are TGTGCCAGCAGTTTTTATGGGGGCGGGGGCACTGAAGCTTTCTTT. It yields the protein CASSFYGGGGTEAFF.

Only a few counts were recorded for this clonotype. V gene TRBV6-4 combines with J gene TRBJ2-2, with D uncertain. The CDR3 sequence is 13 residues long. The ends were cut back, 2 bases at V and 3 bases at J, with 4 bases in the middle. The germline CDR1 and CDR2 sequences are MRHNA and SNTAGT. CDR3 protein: CASSDVDTGELFF. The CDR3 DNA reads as TGTGCCAGCAGTGACGTGGACACCGGGGAGCTGTTTTTT.

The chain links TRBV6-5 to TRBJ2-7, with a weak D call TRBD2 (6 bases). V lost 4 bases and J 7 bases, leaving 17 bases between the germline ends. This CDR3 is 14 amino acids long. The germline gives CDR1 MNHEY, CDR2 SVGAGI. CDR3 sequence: CASSFSGQYAEQYF. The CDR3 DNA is TGTGCCAGCAGTTTTAGCGGACAATACGCAGAGCAGTACTTC.